This TCR beta chain was profiled in a study of PD-L1 blockade in urothelial cancer. This clone was observed a single time. The CDR3 consists of 14 residues. J lost 4 bases, V lost 1 base, and 1 base had no gene match. Germline CDR1 PRHDT, CDR2 FYEKMQ (reference sequence). Specified time point: peripheral blood 6 weeks after treatment start. Each PCR reaction had synthetic TCR analog templates spiked into it. Generated by immunoSEQ multiplex PCR, the TCRdb table keeps only in-frame clones and is missing some. This sample yields roughly 100,000 clones, of which roughly 85% are seen a single time; about 8.4% belongs to the top ten.

Here the sequenced sample was PBMCs, taken around atezolizumab (anti-PD-L1) treatment. This chain links TRBV13 with TRBJ2-3, with TRBD2 matching over 8 bases. This sequence was found in a man between 65 and 80 years old with urothelial cancer. CDR3 loop: CASSLDGGADTQYF. DNA for the CDR3: TGTGCCAGCAGCTTAGACGGGGGGGCAGATACGCAGTATTTT.